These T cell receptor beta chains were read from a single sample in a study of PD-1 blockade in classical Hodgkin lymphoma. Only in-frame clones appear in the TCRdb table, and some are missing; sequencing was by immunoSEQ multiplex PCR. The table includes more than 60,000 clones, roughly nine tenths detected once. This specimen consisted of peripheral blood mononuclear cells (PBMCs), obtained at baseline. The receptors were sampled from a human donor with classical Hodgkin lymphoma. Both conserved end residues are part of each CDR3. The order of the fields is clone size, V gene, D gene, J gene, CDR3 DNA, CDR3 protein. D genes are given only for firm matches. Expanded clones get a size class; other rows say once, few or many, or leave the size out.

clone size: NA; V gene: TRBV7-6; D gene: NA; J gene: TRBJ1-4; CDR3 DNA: TGTGCCAGCAGCCCCAGCCGGGAATCTAATGAAAAACTGTTTTTT; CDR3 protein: CASSPSRESNEKLFF
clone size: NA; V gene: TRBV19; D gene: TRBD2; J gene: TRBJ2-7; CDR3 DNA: TGTGCCAGTAGTTCTGGCGGGAGGGCCAGGGACTACGAGCAGTACTTC; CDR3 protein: CASSSGGRARDYEQYF
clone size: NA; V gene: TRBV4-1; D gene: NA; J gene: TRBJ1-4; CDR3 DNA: TGCGCCAGCAGCCAAGAGGCAACAGTCTCGCTAAAACTGTTTTTT; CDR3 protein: CASSQEATVSLKLFF
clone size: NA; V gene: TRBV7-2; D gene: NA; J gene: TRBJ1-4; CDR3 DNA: TGTGCCAGCAGCTTACTGTCGGGAAAACTGTTTTTT; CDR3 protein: CASSLLSGKLFF
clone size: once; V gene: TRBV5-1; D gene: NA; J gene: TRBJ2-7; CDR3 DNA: TGCGCCAGCAGCTTGGAAGCAGCGACCTTGGAGGAGCAGTACTTC; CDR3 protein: CASSLEAATLEEQYF
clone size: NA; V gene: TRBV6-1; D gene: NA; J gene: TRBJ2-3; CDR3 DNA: TGTGCCAGCAGTGAAGTCCTCGACACAGATACGCAGTATTTT; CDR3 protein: CASSEVLDTDTQYF
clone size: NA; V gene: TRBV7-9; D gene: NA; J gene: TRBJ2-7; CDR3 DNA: TGTGCCAGCAGCTTAGGTCAAAGGCGGGGCTCGGGCGAGCAGTACTTC; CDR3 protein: CASSLGQRRGSGEQYF
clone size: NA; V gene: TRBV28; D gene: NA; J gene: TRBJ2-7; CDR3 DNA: TGTGCCAGCAGGAGACAGGCAACCTCCTACGAGCAGTACTTC; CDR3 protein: CASRRQATSYEQYF
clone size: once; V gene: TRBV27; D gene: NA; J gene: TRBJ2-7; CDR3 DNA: TGTGCCAGCAGTTTAGGCCCCGCCTCCTACGAGCAGTACTTC; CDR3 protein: CASSLGPASYEQYF
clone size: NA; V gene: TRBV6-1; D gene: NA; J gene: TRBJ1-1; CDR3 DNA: TGTGCCAGCAATGACAGGTCGGTCGCGGGCGCTGAAGCTTTCTTT; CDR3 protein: CASNDRSVAGAEAFF
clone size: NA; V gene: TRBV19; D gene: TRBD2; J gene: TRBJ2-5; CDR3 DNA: TGTGCCAGTAGTATGGCTAGCGGGGGGTCGGAGACCCAGTACTTC; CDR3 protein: CASSMASGGSETQYF
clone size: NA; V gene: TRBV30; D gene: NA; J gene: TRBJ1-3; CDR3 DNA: TGTGCCTGGAGTGTACAGGGTTTTGGAAACACCATATATTTT; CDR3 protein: CAWSVQGFGNTIYF
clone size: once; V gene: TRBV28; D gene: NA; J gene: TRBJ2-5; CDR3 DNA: TGTGCCAGCAGTTTATTCGGGGATGGGACCCAGTACTTC; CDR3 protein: CASSLFGDGTQYF
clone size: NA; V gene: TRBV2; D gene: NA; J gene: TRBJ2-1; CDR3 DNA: TGTGCCAGCAGTGTGGACTCCTACAATGAGCAGTTCTTC; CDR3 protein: CASSVDSYNEQFF
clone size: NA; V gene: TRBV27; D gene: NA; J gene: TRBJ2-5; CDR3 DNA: TGTGCCAGCAGTTTAAGGCTCGGGGAGATCCAGTACTTC; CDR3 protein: CASSLRLGEIQYF
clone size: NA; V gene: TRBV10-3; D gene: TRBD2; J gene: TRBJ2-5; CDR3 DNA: TGTGCCATCAGTGACCCAGCGGGAGGAGAGACCCAGTACTTC; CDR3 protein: CAISDPAGGETQYF
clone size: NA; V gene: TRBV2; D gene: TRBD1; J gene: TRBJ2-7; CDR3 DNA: TGTGCCAGCGGCATCGGGGCAGGGGGATACGAGCAGTACTTC; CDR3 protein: CASGIGAGGYEQYF
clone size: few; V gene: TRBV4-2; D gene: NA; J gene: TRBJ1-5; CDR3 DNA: TGTGCCAGCAGCCAAGGGGCGCAGGACAATCAGCCCCAGCATTTT; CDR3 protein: CASSQGAQDNQPQHF
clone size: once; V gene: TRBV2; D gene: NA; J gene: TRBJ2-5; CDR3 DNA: TGTGCCAGCAGTTTGGACCTGCTGGGCCAAGAGACCCAGTACTTC; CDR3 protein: CASSLDLLGQETQYF
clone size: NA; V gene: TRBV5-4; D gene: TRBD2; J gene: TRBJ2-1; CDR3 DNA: TGTGCCAGCAGCTCGGGACTATACCGGGACAATGAGCAGTTCTTC; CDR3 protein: CASSSGLYRDNEQFF
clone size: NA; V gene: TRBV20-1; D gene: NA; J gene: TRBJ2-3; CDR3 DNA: TGCAGTGCTAGTTTGGGAGATACGCAGTATTTT; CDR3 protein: CSASLGDTQYF
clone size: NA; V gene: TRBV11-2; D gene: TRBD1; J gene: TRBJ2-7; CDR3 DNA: TGTGCCAGCAGACTAACGGGACAGGTGCCGGAGCAGTACTTC; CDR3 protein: CASRLTGQVPEQYF
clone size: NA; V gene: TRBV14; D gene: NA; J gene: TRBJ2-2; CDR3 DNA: TGTGCCAGCAGCCGCGTGGTGGGGCAGTCCACCGGGGAGCTGTTTTTT; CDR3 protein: CASSRVVGQSTGELFF
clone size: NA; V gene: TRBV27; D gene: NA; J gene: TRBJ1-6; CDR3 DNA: TGTGCCAGCAGTTCCCGGTGGGACGGGGCGAATTCACCCCTCCACTTT; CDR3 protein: CASSSRWDGANSPLHF
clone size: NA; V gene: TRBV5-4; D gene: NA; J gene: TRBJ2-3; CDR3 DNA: TGTGCCAGCAGCTTACAGGGCACAGATACGCAGTATTTT; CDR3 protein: CASSLQGTDTQYF
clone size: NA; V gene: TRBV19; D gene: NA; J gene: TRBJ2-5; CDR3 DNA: TGTGCCAGTAGCCCGACAGGTTCCCAAGAGACCCAGTACTTC; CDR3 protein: CASSPTGSQETQYF
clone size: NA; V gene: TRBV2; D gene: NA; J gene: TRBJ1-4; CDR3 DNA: TGTGCCAGCAGGGAGACTGGTACGGGGGAAAAACTGTTTTTT; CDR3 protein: CASRETGTGEKLFF
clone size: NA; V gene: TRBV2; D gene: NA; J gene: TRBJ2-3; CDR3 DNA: TGTGCCAGCAGAAACGCCGGTACGCAGTATTTT; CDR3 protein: CASRNAGTQYF
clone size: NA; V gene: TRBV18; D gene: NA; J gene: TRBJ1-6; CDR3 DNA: TGTGCCAGCTCACCGAGGGGAACCGACAATAATTCACCCCTCCACTTT; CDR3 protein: CASSPRGTDNNSPLHF
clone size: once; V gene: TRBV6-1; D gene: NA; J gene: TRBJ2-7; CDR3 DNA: TGTGCCAGCAGTGAGCCGACAGGAAGGGCACCCTACGAGCAGTACTTC; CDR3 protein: CASSEPTGRAPYEQYF
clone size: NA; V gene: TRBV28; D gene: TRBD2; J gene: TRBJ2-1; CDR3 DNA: TGTGCCAGCGGCGGGAGGGTCAAGATCCCATACAATGAGCAGTTCTTC; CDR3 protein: CASGGRVKIPYNEQFF
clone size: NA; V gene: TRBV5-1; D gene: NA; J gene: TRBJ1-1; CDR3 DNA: TGCGCCAGCAGCTTCTCTAGCACTGAAGCTTTCTTT; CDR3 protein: CASSFSSTEAFF
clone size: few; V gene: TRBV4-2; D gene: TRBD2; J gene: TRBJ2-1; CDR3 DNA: TGTGCCAGCAGCCAATTTCTTTTAGATAGCGGGAGTTCGGGTGAGCAGTTCTTC; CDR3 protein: CASSQFLLDSGSSGEQFF
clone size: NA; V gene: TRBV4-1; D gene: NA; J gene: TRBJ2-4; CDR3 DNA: TGCGCCAGCAGCCACTTTTTAAAGGGGAGAGGGCCGGACATTCAGTACTTC; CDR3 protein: CASSHFLKGRGPDIQYF
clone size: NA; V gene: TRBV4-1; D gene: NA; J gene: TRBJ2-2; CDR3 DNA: TGCGCCAGCAGCTTCGAGGCGCCTCAGGGGAACACCGGGGAGCTGTTTTTT; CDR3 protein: CASSFEAPQGNTGELFF
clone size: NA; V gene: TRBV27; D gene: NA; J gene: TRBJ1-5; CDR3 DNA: TGTGCCAGCAGTTTATCTTGGGCAAGGACGAATTCCTCCGGGTATCAGCCCCAGCATTTT; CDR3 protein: CASSLSWARTNSSGYQPQHF
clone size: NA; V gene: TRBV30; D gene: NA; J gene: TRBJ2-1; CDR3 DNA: TGTGCCTGGAACTACGGATCCTACAATGAGCAGTTCTTC; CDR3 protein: CAWNYGSYNEQFF